Following are 25 T cell receptor beta chains from one sample sequenced in a study of T cell changes during pregnancy in multiple sclerosis. Clones were read by immunoSEQ multiplex PCR, and TCRdb kept only the in-frame ones, dropping some. The sample has about 54,000 clones, about 90% seen once. Source: peripheral blood, taken after pregnancy. These receptors were obtained from a female donor in good health, enrolled as a control in a pregnancy study.

The chain employs TRBV13 and TRBJ1-3, with 7 bases that match TRBD1. The CDR3 consists of 17 residues. CDR1 and CDR2 (germline): PRHDT, FYEKMQ (reference sequence). Trimming removed 5 bases from V and 2 bases from J; junction bases left unmatched: 12. CDR3 nucleotide sequence: TGTGCCAGCAGCCAACAATGGAGACAGGGTCCTGGAAACACCATATATTTT. Translation: CASSQQWRQGPGNTIYF. The variable domain in full, with the rest retrieved from reference TRBV13 and TRBJ1-3, is AAGVIQSPRHLIKEKRETATLKCYPIPRHDTVYWYQQGPGQDPQFLISFYEKMQSDKGSIPDRFSAQQFSDYHSELNMSSLELGDSALYFCASSQQWRQGPGNTIYFGEGSWLTVV.

This rearrangement joins TRBV4-3 to TRBJ1-2; D possibly corresponds to TRBD1 (6 bases). From germline, CDR1 is LGHNA and CDR2 YSLEER. CDR3 length: 16 amino acids. V dropped 3 bases and J dropped 4 bases, with 18 bases sitting between them. The CDR3 reads CASSQTVLDSRYGYTF. The CDR3 coding sequence is TGCGCCAGCAGCCAGACTGTGCTGGACAGCCGCTATGGCTACACCTTC.

The chain combines TRBV7-2 with TRBJ2-3; 12 positions match TRBD1. V dropped 6 bases and J dropped 1; count of bases not matched to a gene: 5. Germline V CDR1 and CDR2: SGHTA, FQGNSA. This CDR3 comprises 16 residues. Here the CDR3 DNA reads TGTGCCAGCAGTCTGGGACAGGGGGCCGGCACAGATACGCAGTATTTT. It translates to CASSLGQGAGTDTQYF.

This chain uses TRBV28 with TRBJ1-5, with 9 nucleotides matching TRBD1. Unmatched junction bases numbered 17, after V lost 6 bases and J lost 5 bases. Germline CDR1 and CDR2: MDHEN and SYDVKM. The CDR3 consists of 18 residues. The chain's CDR3 is CASSGPDRGREVYQPQHF. In DNA, the CDR3 is TGTGCCAGCAGCGGTCCGGACAGGGGACGCGAGGTGTATCAGCCCCAGCATTTT.

This sequence joins TRBV5-6 and TRBJ1-1, with D hard to call. This CDR3 is 13 amino acids long. V was trimmed by 4 bases and J by 0 bases, leaving 7 bases between them. Germline V CDR1 and CDR2: SGHDT, YYEEEE. CDR3: CASSMSMNTEAFF. CDR3 nucleotides: TGTGCCAGCAGCATGAGTATGAACACTGAAGCTTTCTTT. Filled out from reference TRBV5-6 and TRBJ1-1, the complete variable domain reads DAGVTQSPTHLIKTRGQQVTLRCSPKSGHDTVSWYQQALGQGPQFIFQYYEEEERQRGNFPDRFSGHQFPNYSSELNVNALLLGDSALYLCASSMSMNTEAFFGQGTRLTVV.

This clone was counted a single time. The chain is built from TRBV2 and TRBJ2-7; 10 bases map to TRBD1. With 3 bases clipped from V and 3 bases from J, the junction kept 5 bases outside the gene matches. The CDR3 length is 15 residues. Germline CDR1 SNHLY, CDR2 FYNNEI. CDR3 sequence reads: CASSDKGQGIYEQYF. CDR3 in DNA: TGTGCCAGCAGTGATAAGGGACAGGGGATCTACGAGCAGTACTTC.

This chain joins TRBV5-6 and TRBJ2-7; possibly TRBD2 for D (5 bases). Germline V CDR1 and CDR2: SGHDT, YYEEEE. This CDR3 is built from 13 residues. V was trimmed by 4 bases and J by 5 bases, leaving 13 bases between them. The chain's CDR3 is CASSLPGSHEQYF. The CDR3 nucleotides read TGTGCCAGCAGCCTCCCGGGGAGCCACGAGCAGTACTTC. The entire variable domain, with the rest obtained from reference TRBV5-6 and TRBJ2-7, is as follows: DAGVTQSPTHLIKTRGQQVTLRCSPKSGHDTVSWYQQALGQGPQFIFQYYEEEERQRGNFPDRFSGHQFPNYSSELNVNALLLGDSALYLCASSLPGSHEQYFGPGTRLTVT.

The chain employs TRBV7-2 and TRBJ2-4; 10 bases match TRBD1. The CDR3 extends over 15 amino acids. The germline gives CDR1 SGHTA, CDR2 FQGNSA. The V and J ends lost 5 bases and 3 bases, in that order; junction bases with no gene match: 4. CDR3 sequence (DNA): TGTGCCAGCAGCGAAAGGGACAGGGGCAAAAACATTCAGTACTTC. It yields the protein CASSERDRGKNIQYF.

This clone was observed once. The chain couples TRBV5-4 to TRBJ2-1, with 13 bases identical to TRBD2. With 4 bases clipped from V and 9 bases from J, the junction kept 13 bases outside the gene matches. CDR1 SGHNT and CDR2 YYREEE come from the germline V gene (reference sequence). This CDR3 spans 17 amino acids. The CDR3 reads CASSPSRTSGRGGEQFF. The CDR3 DNA sequence: TGTGCCAGCAGCCCGAGCCGGACTAGCGGGAGAGGAGGTGAGCAGTTCTTC.

The chain has TRBV30 and TRBJ2-3; maybe TRBD2 (5 bases). Deletions cut 3 bases from V and 2 bases from J, with 9 bases between. CDR3 size: 13 residues. Per the germline V gene, CDR1 is GTSNPN and CDR2 is SVGIG (reference sequence). CDR3 DNA sequence: TGTGCCTGGAGGAAGCGGTCCACAGATACGCAGTATTTT. The encoded protein is CAWRKRSTDTQYF.

The chain has TRBV28 and TRBJ1-1; D is unclear. Germline-derived CDR1 and CDR2 are MDHEN and SYDVKM. Trimming pared 6 bases from V and 0 bases from J, leaving 8 bases between. The length of the CDR3 is 13 residues. CDR3 region: CASSPPVNTEAFF. CDR3 coding DNA: TGTGCCAGCAGCCCTCCAGTGAACACTGAAGCTTTCTTT.

This clone is a singleton in its sample. The chain uses TRBV11-2 and TRBJ2-5, with D perhaps TRBD1 (5 bases). The V and J ends lost 6 bases and 1 base respectively, with 9 bases between them. Germline V CDR1 and CDR2: SGHAT, FQNNGV. This CDR3 is 13 amino acids long. This CDR3 reads CASSQGFQETQYF. DNA for the CDR3: TGTGCCAGCAGTCAGGGTTTCCAAGAGACCCAGTACTTC.

The V call is TRBV10-1, the J call TRBJ2-2, with D perhaps TRBD1 (7 bases). V shed 7 bases and J shed 4 bases, with 10 bases lying between them. The CDR3 is 13 amino acids. The germline V gene encodes CDR1 WNHNN and CDR2 SYGVQD (reference sequence). The CDR3 coding sequence is TGCGCCAGCAAGCAGGGGGGCACCGGGGAGCTGTTTTTT. Residues: CASKQGGTGELFF.

The chain joins TRBV7-8 to TRBJ2-1; unclear D gene. Trimming shortened V by 5 bases and J by 7 bases, and 12 bases separated the two germline ends. CDR1 is SGHVS, CDR2 FQNEAQ, per germline. CDR3 length: 13 residues. CDR3 coding DNA: TGTGCCAGCAGCCGCCGCCTCGGGAATGAGCAGTTCTTC. It translates to CASSRRLGNEQFF.

The chain couples TRBV7-9 to TRBJ1-4, with D maybe TRBD1 (6 bases). CDR1 SEHNR and CDR2 FQNEAQ come from the germline V gene (reference sequence). There are 16 residues in the CDR3. Deletions cut 5 bases from V and 0 bases from J, with 13 bases between. For the CDR3, the DNA is TGTGCCAGCAGCAAGTGGACAGTTGCAACTAATGAAAAACTGTTTTTT. This sequence encodes CASSKWTVATNEKLFF.

The chain combines TRBV7-2 with TRBJ1-4; 10 bases are shared with TRBD1. Germline trimming cut 0 bases from V and 5 bases from J; bases unmatched to any gene: 6. Germline values: CDR1 SGHTA, CDR2 FQGNSA. The CDR3 runs to 17 residues. For the CDR3, the DNA is TGTGCCAGCAGCTTAGCGCCGACAGGGGGCTTAAATGAAAAACTGTTTTTT. Residues: CASSLAPTGGLNEKLFF.

The CDR3 loop reads CASSLGAQNSNQPQHF. CDR3 in DNA: TGTGCCAGCAGCTTAGGGGCGCAGAACAGCAATCAGCCCCAGCATTTT. The chain links TRBV11-2 to TRBJ1-5; D is unresolved. The CDR3 has 16 residues. Germline lookup yields CDR1 SGHAT and CDR2 FQNNGV. Trimming cost V 1 base and J 1 base, with 11 bases left between them. Filled out from reference TRBV11-2 and TRBJ1-5, the complete variable domain reads EAGVAQSPRYKIIEKRQSVAFWCNPISGHATLYWYQQILGQGPKLLIQFQNNGVVDDSQLPKDRFSAERLKGVDSTLKIQPAKLEDSAVYLCASSLGAQNSNQPQHFGDGTRLSIL.

V gene TRBV5-8 combines with J gene TRBJ1-4, with 7 bases matching TRBD1. V was pared by 3 bases and J by 8 bases, with 16 bases of the junction left unmatched. From germline, CDR1 is SGHTS and CDR2 YDEGEE. The CDR3 has 17 amino acids. Written as DNA, the CDR3 is TGTGCCAGCAGCTATACAGGGGTACGTGGTCGGGGAGAAAAACTGTTTTTT. This gives the protein CASSYTGVRGRGEKLFF. The complete variable domain, with remaining parts taken from reference TRBV5-8 and TRBJ1-4, reads EAGVTQSPTHLIKTRGQQATLRCSPISGHTSVYWYQQALGLGLQFLLWYDEGEERNRGNFPPRFSGRQFPNYSSELNVNALELEDSALYLCASSYTGVRGRGEKLFFGSGTQLSVL.

V gene TRBV6-5 combines with J gene TRBJ2-1; 7 nucleotides agree with TRBD1. Trimming at V came to 5 bases and at J to 8 bases, leaving 6 bases not matched to a gene. Germline CDR1 reads MNHEY; CDR2 reads SVGAGI. This CDR3 comprises 13 residues. The CDR3 DNA reads as TGTGCCAGCAGTATGAGGGGGCGGGATGAGCAGTTCTTC. Its protein is CASSMRGRDEQFF.

This clone was detected once. The DNA of the CDR3 is TGCGCCAGCAGCTTGGACCCGCCTGACATTCGCCGAACGAGCTCCTATAATTCACCCCTCCACTTT. It encodes CASSLDPPDIRRTSSYNSPLHF. The rearrangement joins TRBV5-1 to TRBJ1-6; the D is unclear. Per germline, CDR1 SGHRS and CDR2 YFSETQ. This CDR3 has 22 amino acids. V lost 0 bases and J lost 0, with 25 bases in between.

The CDR3 sequence: CASSTGLAGTREQYF. The CDR3 DNA reads TGTGCCAGCAGCACGGGACTAGCGGGGACTAGAGAGCAGTACTTC. This chain uses TRBV7-2 with TRBJ2-7, with 13 bases fitting TRBD2. The CDR3 has 15 amino acids. Germline loops: CDR1 SGHTA, CDR2 FQGNSA. V lost 5 bases, J lost 7 bases, and 8 bases stayed unmatched.

This sequence joins TRBV7-9 and TRBJ2-7; 10 nucleotides agree with TRBD1. V gave up 5 bases and J gave up 3 bases; unmatched junction bases: 4. The CDR3 extends over 14 amino acids. CDR1 is SEHNR, CDR2 FQNEAQ, per germline (reference sequence). CDR3: CASSTGQGNYEQYF. Written as DNA, the CDR3 is TGTGCCAGCAGCACGGGACAGGGGAACTACGAGCAGTACTTC.

The V gene is TRBV4-1, the J gene TRBJ2-3; D possibly corresponds to TRBD1 (5 bases). V was clipped by 0 bases and J by 1 base, with 11 bases between them. The CDR3 runs 16 residues. CDR1 and CDR2 (germline): MGHRA, YSYEKL. CDR3 in DNA: TGCGCCAGCAGCCAAGAAAAAGTAGGGGGCACAGATACGCAGTATTTT. Translating gives CASSQEKVGGTDTQYF.

Here the CDR3 reads CASSGDRGTNTEAFF. CDR3 nucleotide sequence: TGCGCCAGCAGCGGGGACAGGGGGACGAACACTGAAGCTTTCTTT. The gene calls are TRBV5-1 and TRBJ1-1; 11 bases line up with TRBD1. The trim removed 4 bases at V and 1 base at J, leaving 3 bases unmatched. Germline CDR1 and CDR2: SGHRS and YFSETQ. The CDR3 spans 15 residues.

The rearrangement uses TRBV5-1 and TRBJ1-5; no firm D call. CDR3 length: 14 amino acids. Germline loops: CDR1 SGHRS, CDR2 YFSETQ. V lost 0 bases to trimming and J lost 3 bases, with 7 bases between them. The CDR3 is CASSLGGFNQPQHF. In nucleotides, the CDR3 is TGCGCCAGCAGCTTGGGCGGGTTCAATCAGCCCCAGCATTTT.